This paragraph covers one T cell receptor beta chain sequence. As yet, its antigen is unknown. This sample was included in a study of cytomegalovirus exposure and HLA in healthy donors. The primer mix had 60 Vbeta and 13 Jbeta primers. Some clones are missing from TCRdb's copy, which holds only in-frame ones; the method was immunoSEQ multiplex PCR. The data hold 150,000 to 200,000 clones, with 60% to 85% observed a single time. Overall study results and limits: Later, an analysis showed that TCR beta chains associated with HLA were more clonally expanded than others that were equally common. Earlier analysis yielded a pattern in which most TCR beta V segments were productive about 90% or about 30% of the time.

The sample taken for sequencing was PBMCs. This TCR came from a man younger than 45 in good health and CMV-seropositive.

CDR3 DNA: TGTGCCAGCGGACAGGCCATAGCCAAAAACATTCAGTACTTC. Translating gives CASGQAIAKNIQYF. The genes are TRBV6-5 and TRBJ2-4, with 7 bases matching TRBD1. Germline V gene data show CDR1 as MNHEY and CDR2 as SVGAGI. The CDR3 is 14 amino acids. The J segment lost 0 bases and the V segment lost 8 bases, leaving 4 bases of the junction unmatched.